Each of the 19 T cell receptor beta chains below was sequenced from the same sample in a study of T cells in Graves' hyperthyroidism and ophthalmopathy. RNA transcripts were the template for amplifying TCR beta CDR3 regions. The HTBI primer set was used in a first-round RT-PCR of the TCR CDR3. TCRdb ran MiXCR on the multiplex PCR reads and lists one entry per CDR3 protein. The sample comprises about 250,000 distinct CDR3 sequences, approximately 16% of which are singletons, and over 30% rests with the top ten. Specimen: blood. The receptors were gathered from a woman between 50 and 59 years old with Graves' hyperthyroidism that later progressed to Graves' ophthalmopathy.

This clonotype showed up many times. V gene TRBV7-2 combines with J gene TRBJ1-2; D is unclear. Trimming took 3 bases from V and 0 from J, leaving 11 bases between them. Germline lookup yields CDR1 SGHTA and CDR2 FQGNSA. This CDR3 has 15 residues. CDR3: CASSFSARANYGYTF. In nucleotides, the CDR3 is TGTGCCAGCAGCTTTTCGGCCAGAGCTAACTATGGCTACACCTTC.

This clonotype was seen more than once but under ten times. CDR3 sequence: CASSPRPGNEQFF. In DNA, the CDR3 is TGTGCCAGCAGCCCCAGACCTGGCAATGAGCAGTTCTTC. The chain employs TRBV14 and TRBJ2-1, with D uncertain. The CDR3 contains 13 residues. Germline CDR1 is SGHDN and CDR2 is FVKESK. The V and J ends lost 4 bases and 6 bases respectively, with 10 bases between them.

This clonotype occurred many times. The chain employs TRBV7-2 and TRBJ2-5; weak D call: TRBD1 (6 bases). Trimming removed 1 base from V and 5 bases from J, with 14 bases in between. Per the germline V gene, CDR1 is SGHTA and CDR2 is FQGNSA. The CDR3 runs 15 residues. In DNA form, the CDR3 reads TGTGCCAGCAGCTTAGTGCAGGGGCCGGGGGAGACCCAGTACTTC. This sequence encodes CASSLVQGPGETQYF.

This clonotype was seen ten or more times. This rearrangement joins TRBV11-3 to TRBJ2-1; TRBD2 matches 9 bases. This CDR3 is 15 amino acids long. The V gene's germline CDR1 is SGHNT and CDR2 YENEEA. Trimming at V came to 5 bases and at J to 10 bases, leaving 12 bases not matched to a gene. The CDR3 reads CASSPGVAGAGEQFF. As DNA, the CDR3 is TGTGCCAGCAGCCCGGGGGTAGCGGGAGCTGGGGAGCAGTTCTTC.

This clonotype has ten or more counts. This chain links TRBV18 with TRBJ1-1, with no clear D. There are 14 residues in the CDR3. CDR1 is KGHSH and CDR2 is LQKENI in the germline V gene. The V and J ends lost 3 bases and 0 bases respectively, with 8 bases between them. The CDR3 DNA sequence: TGTGCCAGCTCACCGGACTCGGTGAACACTGAAGCTTTCTTT. This sequence encodes CASSPDSVNTEAFF. Based on the CDR3 plus reference TRBV18 and TRBJ1-1, the full variable domain is NAGVMQNPRHLVRRRGQEARLRCSPMKGHSHVYWYRQLPEEGLKFMVYLQKENIIDESGMPKERFSAEFPKEGPSILRIQQVVRGDSAAYFCASSPDSVNTEAFFGQGTRLTVV.

CDR3 bases: TGTGCCAGCAGCACAAACAGGGGGCGAGGGGAAAAACTGTTTTTT. As protein: CASSTNRGRGEKLFF. The chain couples TRBV11-2 to TRBJ1-4, with 9 bases identical to TRBD1. The CDR3 sequence is 15 residues long. V shed 5 bases and J 8 bases; nucleotides not matched to a gene: 9. Germline CDR1 is SGHAT and CDR2 is FQNNGV. The whole variable domain, filled in from reference TRBV11-2 and TRBJ1-4, reads EAGVAQSPRYKIIEKRQSVAFWCNPISGHATLYWYQQILGQGPKLLIQFQNNGVVDDSQLPKDRFSAERLKGVDSTLKIQPAKLEDSAVYLCASSTNRGRGEKLFFGSGTQLSVL.

Ten or more counts support this clonotype. V gene TRBV28 combines with J gene TRBJ1-6; 7 nucleotides match TRBD1. J was trimmed by 9 bases and V by 8 bases; bases with no gene match: 10. The length of the CDR3 is 14 residues. Germline values: CDR1 MDHEN, CDR2 SYDVKM. The CDR3 loop reads CASRQGDPGSPLHF. CDR3 DNA: TGTGCCAGCCGACAGGGCGATCCTGGTTCACCCCTCCACTTT.

There are many counts of this clonotype. This chain joins TRBV28 and TRBJ2-7; no firm D call. This CDR3 is built from 13 residues. CDR1 and CDR2 from the germline V gene are MDHEN and SYDVKM. Trimming pared 5 bases from V and 3 bases from J, leaving 11 bases between. CDR3 region: CASSTVGLYEQYF. For the CDR3, the DNA is TGTGCCAGCAGTACAGTCGGCCTCTACGAGCAGTACTTC.

This clonotype was seen a handful of times. The chain employs TRBV2 and TRBJ2-7, with 10 bases matching TRBD2. This CDR3 is built from 17 residues. The trim removed 4 bases at V and 3 bases at J, leaving 12 bases unmatched. Germline V gene data show CDR1 as SNHLY and CDR2 as FYNNEI. The CDR3 spells CASSGSGTSGRVYEQYF. CDR3 in DNA: TGTGCCAGCAGTGGATCGGGGACGAGCGGGAGGGTCTACGAGCAGTACTTC.

This clonotype was seen ten or more times. The chain has TRBV5-1 and TRBJ1-1, with D possibly matching TRBD1 (5 bases). Germline CDR1 and CDR2: SGHRS and YFSETQ. V was trimmed by 4 bases and J by 7 bases, leaving 17 bases between them. The CDR3 extends over 14 amino acids. DNA of the CDR3: TGCGCCAGCAGCCCCCAGGGAGGGCGAGGTGAAGCTTTCTTT. It encodes CASSPQGGRGEAFF.

This clonotype appeared many times. The J gene is TRBJ2-1, the V gene TRBV10-3, with 8 bases matching TRBD1. The CDR3 loop spans 14 amino acids. Germline trimming cut 6 bases from V and 4 bases from J; bases unmatched to any gene: 5. Per germline, CDR1 ENHRY and CDR2 SYGVKD. CDR3 DNA: TGTGCCATCAGCCGGGACAGGCGATACAATGAGCAGTTCTTC. This encodes CAISRDRRYNEQFF.

J is TRBJ2-7 and V is TRBV20-1; TRBD2 matches 7 bases. Germline CDR1 reads DFQATT; CDR2 reads SNEGSKA (reference sequence). The CDR3 totals 13 residues. V lost 6 bases, J lost 2 bases, and 7 bases stayed unmatched. Written as DNA, the CDR3 is TGCAGTGCAGGGAGGGGCGGGCCCTACGAGCAGTACTTC. Translation gives CSAGRGGPYEQYF.

This clonotype appeared a few times. One end of the junction fails to match germline, which may point to a read error. The chain couples TRBV11-2 to TRBJ2-7; the match to TRBD1 covers 9 bases. The length of the CDR3 is 13 residues. Germline V gene data show CDR1 as SGHAT and CDR2 as FQNNGV. CDR3 sequence (DNA): TGTGCCGGCAGCCAGGGACAGGGTAACGAGCAGTACTTC. Translated, it gives CAGSQGQGNEQYF.

This clonotype came up many times. In DNA, the CDR3 is TGCGCCAGCAGCGCGTTAAAAAACACTGAAGCTTTCTTT. Translation: CASSALKNTEAFF. This chain links TRBV5-1 with TRBJ1-1; D is unclear. This CDR3 contains 13 residues. Per the germline V gene, CDR1 is SGHRS and CDR2 is YFSETQ. Trimming removed 4 bases from V and 2 bases from J, with 9 bases in between.

The chain is built from TRBV20-1 and TRBJ1-2; a weak D match, TRBD1 (6 bases). Germline CDR1 reads DFQATT; CDR2 reads SNEGSKA (reference sequence). The germline V and J ends were trimmed by 6 bases and 1 base, with 12 bases remaining between them. The CDR3 covers 13 residues. Here the CDR3 DNA reads TGCAGTGCCAGGGACACCAGTAACTATGGCTACACCTTC. Amino acids: CSARDTSNYGYTF.

This chain uses TRBV19 with TRBJ2-7; D call uncertain. Per the germline V gene, CDR1 is LNHDA and CDR2 is SQIVND (reference sequence). The CDR3 runs to 13 residues. Trimming removed 3 bases at V and 3 bases at J, with 9 bases between. CDR3 in amino acids: CASSIDYDYEQYF. In DNA form, the CDR3 reads TGTGCCAGTAGTATTGATTATGACTACGAGCAGTACTTC.

This clonotype has more than one count but fewer than ten. The chain combines TRBV10-2 with TRBJ1-1; D may be TRBD1 (5 bases). Germline V gene data show CDR1 as WSHSY and CDR2 as SAAADI. V was trimmed by 5 bases and J by 3 bases, leaving 13 bases between them. This CDR3 has 14 amino acids. The DNA for the CDR3 is TGCGCCAGCAGTAGGATGACAGCCCACACTGAAGCTTTCTTT. Translated: CASSRMTAHTEAFF.

This clonotype was counted many times. This chain uses TRBV19 with TRBJ1-5; possibly TRBD1 for D (5 bases). The CDR3 length is 15 residues. V lost 5 bases to trimming and J lost 7 bases, with 18 bases between them. Germline V CDR1 and CDR2: LNHDA, SQIVND (reference sequence). The CDR3 loop is CASSSTGTRGQPQHF. DNA for the CDR3: TGTGCCAGTAGTTCGACCGGGACCCGAGGGCAGCCCCAGCATTTT.

This clonotype was found many times. The chain joins TRBV28 to TRBJ2-7; maybe TRBD2 (6 bases). The CDR3 is 16 residues long. Germline CDR1 MDHEN, CDR2 SYDVKM. V lost 3 bases to trimming and J lost 3 bases, with 18 bases between them. This CDR3 reads CASSFGPGEDRYEQYF. CDR3 nucleotides: TGTGCCAGCAGTTTCGGCCCGGGGGAGGATCGCTACGAGCAGTACTTC.